This T cell receptor beta chain stems from a study of blood T cell repertoires in COVID-19. The assay was immunoSEQ multiplex PCR, and TCRdb's table has in-frame clones only and misses some. The sample lists about 230,000 clones; approximately 80% were seen once. CDR1 and CDR2 (germline): SGHRS, YFSETQ. V gave up 7 bases and J gave up 2 bases; unmatched junction bases: 12. CDR3 length: 16 amino acids. The gene calls are TRBV5-1 and TRBJ2-1, with 7 bases aligning to TRBD2. The sequence was obtained from a woman aged 45-60 years with acute or convalescent COVID-19. The sequencing sample was made of peripheral blood. For the CDR3, the DNA is TGCGCCAGCGGCCAGAGAATGGGAGGGCCCTACAATGAGCAGTTCTTC. Its protein is CASGQRMGGPYNEQFF.